The 9 T cell receptor beta chains listed next were all sequenced from one sample in a study of blood T cells in healthy people across ages. PCR was performed a second time for about 6 to 12 cycles using a sample-barcoded 5' primer and a J-beta primer mix. TCRdb re-derived calls from the 5' RACE reads in MiXCR, one entry per CDR3 protein. The table lists over 700,000 distinct CDR3 sequences, about 53% of them singletons. Material for sequencing was blood. Receptors were obtained from a man of 80 years or more in good health.

This chain joins TRBV12-3 or TRBV12-4 and TRBJ2-7, with 9 positions matching TRBD2. The CDR3 sequence is 15 residues long. V was pared by 1 base and J by 5 bases, with 6 bases of the junction left unmatched. The CDR3 region is CASSLGSGRDDEQYF. CDR3 bases: TGTGCCAGCAGTTTAGGTAGCGGGAGAGACGACGAGCAGTACTTC.

The V gene is TRBV29-1, the J gene TRBJ2-5; no firm D call. V was cut by 3 bases and J by 4 bases, with 9 bases left in between. Per germline, CDR1 SQVTM and CDR2 ANQGSEA. CDR3 length equals 12 residues. For the CDR3, the DNA is TGCAGCGTTGAGGTCTCGGTAGAGACCCAGTACTTC. This sequence encodes CSVEVSVETQYF.

This clonotype was counted only a few times. The chain couples TRBV18 to TRBJ1-4; D might be TRBD1 (5 bases). Germline V CDR1 and CDR2: KGHSH, LQKENI. V was pared by 6 bases and J by 6 bases, with 14 bases between. The CDR3 totals 14 residues. The CDR3 sequence: CASSRIGADEKLFF. The CDR3 region has the DNA TGTGCCAGCTCGCGGATAGGGGCCGATGAAAAACTGTTTTTT.

The J gene is TRBJ1-2, the V gene TRBV20-1; 7 nucleotides align to TRBD1. Per germline, CDR1 DFQATT and CDR2 SNEGSKA (reference sequence). The ends lost 4 bases at V and 4 bases at J; junction bases unmatched: 6. CDR3 length: 13 amino acids. CDR3 loop: CSAKRQGGYGYTF. The CDR3, as DNA: TGCAGTGCTAAGAGACAGGGCGGCTATGGCTACACCTTC.

Turning to this clonotype: At one of its ends the junction is not consistent with the germline gene, which may arise from a read error. CDR3 coding DNA: TGTGCCGCCAGGGGGCAAGGCTCCGAGACCCAGTACTTC. Encoded protein: CAARGQGSETQYF. V is TRBV24-1 and J is TRBJ2-5; 8 bases fit TRBD1. Germline-derived CDR1 and CDR2 are KGHDR and SFDVKD. CDR3 length: 13 amino acids.

This clonotype was seen ten or more times. The CDR3 coding sequence is TGCAGTGCTCTAGCTCTGCGGGACAGGGGCGAGCAGTACTTC. This sequence encodes CSALALRDRGEQYF. The rearrangement joins TRBV20-1 to TRBJ2-7; 10 bases map to TRBD1. The CDR3 is 14 amino acids. The J segment lost 6 bases and the V segment lost 5 bases, leaving 10 bases of the junction unmatched. CDR1 and CDR2 from the germline V gene are DFQATT and SNEGSKA (reference sequence).

This clonotype was seen a few times. The V and J genes are TRBV5-1 and TRBJ2-7, with 9 bases fitting TRBD2. After removal of 0 bases from V and 2 bases from J, the junction contained 3 bases not matched to a gene. This CDR3 spans 15 amino acids. Per the germline V gene, CDR1 is SGHRS and CDR2 is YFSETQ. Here the CDR3 reads CASSLEASGTYEQYF. The CDR3, as DNA: TGCGCCAGCAGCTTGGAGGCTAGCGGGACCTACGAGCAGTACTTC.

The chain links TRBV27 to TRBJ1-6; D is undetermined. The germline V gene encodes CDR1 MNHEY and CDR2 SMNVEV (reference sequence). The germline V and J ends were trimmed by 3 bases and 0 bases, with 9 bases remaining between them. This CDR3 spans 16 amino acids. CDR3 sequence reads: CASSFFGSSYNSPLHF. The CDR3 DNA follows: TGTGCCAGCAGTTTTTTTGGGAGCTCCTATAATTCACCCCTCCACTTT.

This chain's CDR3 is CASSFTSGFYNEQFF. The CDR3 nucleotides are TGTGCCAGCAGCTTTACTAGCGGATTTTACAATGAGCAGTTCTTC. The chain uses TRBV7-9 and TRBJ2-1; 8 bases are a match to TRBD2. Per the germline V gene, CDR1 is SEHNR and CDR2 is FQNEAQ (reference sequence). The ends lost 3 bases at V and 4 bases at J; junction bases unmatched: 5. This CDR3 has 15 amino acids.